The 4 T cell receptor beta chains below come from one sample, sequenced in a study of shared clonotypes between healthy human individuals. Clones were read by immunoSEQ multiplex PCR, and TCRdb kept only the in-frame ones, dropping some. Seen here are some 500,000 clones, roughly four fifths observed once, and the top ten hold about 12%. Source material: PBMCs. These receptor sequences come from a woman aged 35 to 49 in good health. Some clones in this sample may be carry-over from other donors' samples.

The rearrangement links TRBV7-9 to TRBJ2-3; D not certain. This CDR3 spans 13 amino acids. The germline gives CDR1 SEHNR, CDR2 FQNEAQ (reference sequence). Trimming cost V 5 bases and J 4 bases, with 10 bases left between them. As DNA, the CDR3 is TGTGCCAGCAGCCTTCTAATCGCAGATACGCAGTATTTT. Translating gives CASSLLIADTQYF. Complete variable domain (other parts from reference TRBV7-9 and TRBJ2-3): DTGVSQNPRHKITKRGQNVTFRCDPISEHNRLYWYRQTLGQGPEFLTYFQNEAQLEKSRLLSDRFSAERPKGSFSTLEIQRTEQGDSAMYLCASSLLIADTQYFGPGTRLTVL.

The chain is built from TRBV5-1 and TRBJ2-5; no clear D gene. Trimming took 6 bases from V and 3 from J, leaving 15 bases between them. The CDR3 has 14 amino acids. The germline CDR1 and CDR2 sequences are SGHRS and YFSETQ. CDR3 protein: CASTPARTKETQYF. For the CDR3, the DNA is TGCGCCAGCACCCCGGCTAGGACGAAAGAGACCCAGTACTTC.

The chain carries TRBV29-1 and TRBJ2-7, with D possibly TRBD1 on 6 matching bases. The V end was cut by 4 bases, the J end by 1 base, with 8 bases between. Germline values: CDR1 SQVTM, CDR2 ANQGSEA. The CDR3 length is 12 residues. The CDR3 nucleotides are TGCAGCGTTGGGCAGGGGTCCTACGAGCAGTACTTC. Translated, it gives CSVGQGSYEQYF.

V and J are TRBV11-2 and TRBJ2-5; D is unresolved. Germline lookup yields CDR1 SGHAT and CDR2 FQNNGV. The germline V and J ends were trimmed by 0 bases and 3 bases, with 8 bases remaining between them. The length of the CDR3 is 14 residues. The CDR3 nucleotides are TGTGCCAGCAGCTTAGAAAAGTACAAAGAGACCCAGTACTTC. As protein: CASSLEKYKETQYF.